This T cell receptor beta chain was profiled in a study of shared clonotypes between healthy human individuals. Measured with immunoSEQ multiplex PCR; TCRdb has only the in-frame clones, and not every one. The sample carries hundreds of thousands of clones, more than 70% recorded once. The sample taken for sequencing was memory CD4+ T cells sorted from blood. Documented subset: CD45RA-negative fraction. This receptor was taken from a woman aged 25-40 years in good health.

As DNA, the CDR3 is TGCAGCGTCGTGACGACCGGGACAGGTTTTGGGGAGCAGTACTTC. Protein: CSVVTTGTGFGEQYF. V and J are TRBV29-1 and TRBJ2-7, with 8 bases that match TRBD1. The CDR3 consists of 15 residues. V was pared by 6 bases and J by 7 bases, with 17 bases of the junction left unmatched. Germline-derived CDR1 and CDR2 are SQVTM and ANQGSEA.